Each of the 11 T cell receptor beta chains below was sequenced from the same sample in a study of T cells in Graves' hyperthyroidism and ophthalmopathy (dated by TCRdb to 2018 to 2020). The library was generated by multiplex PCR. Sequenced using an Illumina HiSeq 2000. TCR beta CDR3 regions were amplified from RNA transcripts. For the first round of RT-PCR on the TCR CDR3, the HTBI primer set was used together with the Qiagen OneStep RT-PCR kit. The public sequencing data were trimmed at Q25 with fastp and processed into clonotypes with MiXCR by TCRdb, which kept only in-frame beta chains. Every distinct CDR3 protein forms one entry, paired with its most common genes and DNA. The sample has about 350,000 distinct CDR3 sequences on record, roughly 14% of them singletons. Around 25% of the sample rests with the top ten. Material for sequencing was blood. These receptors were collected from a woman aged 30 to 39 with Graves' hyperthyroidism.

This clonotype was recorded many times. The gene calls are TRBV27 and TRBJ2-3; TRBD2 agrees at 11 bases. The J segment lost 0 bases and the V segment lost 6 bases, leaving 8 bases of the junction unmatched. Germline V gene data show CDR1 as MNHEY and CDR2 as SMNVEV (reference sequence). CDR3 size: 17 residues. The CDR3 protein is CASSSLAGEPSTDTQYF. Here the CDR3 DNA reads TGTGCCAGCAGCTCACTAGCGGGAGAGCCTAGCACAGATACGCAGTATTTT.

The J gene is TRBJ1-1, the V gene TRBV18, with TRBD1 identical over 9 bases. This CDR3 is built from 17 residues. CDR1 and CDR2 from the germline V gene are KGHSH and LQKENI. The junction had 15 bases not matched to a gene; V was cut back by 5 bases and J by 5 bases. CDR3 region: CASSETGQGQIRTEAFF. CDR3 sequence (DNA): TGTGCCAGCTCAGAAACGGGACAGGGACAAATAAGAACTGAAGCTTTCTTT.

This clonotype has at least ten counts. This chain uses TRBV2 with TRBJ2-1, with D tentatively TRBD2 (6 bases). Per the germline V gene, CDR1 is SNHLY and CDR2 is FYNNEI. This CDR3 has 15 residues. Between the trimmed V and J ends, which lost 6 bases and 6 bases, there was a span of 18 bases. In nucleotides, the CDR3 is TGTGCCAGCAGGAGAGGGACGGCTAGCGCCAATGAGCAGTTCTTC. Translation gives CASRRGTASANEQFF.

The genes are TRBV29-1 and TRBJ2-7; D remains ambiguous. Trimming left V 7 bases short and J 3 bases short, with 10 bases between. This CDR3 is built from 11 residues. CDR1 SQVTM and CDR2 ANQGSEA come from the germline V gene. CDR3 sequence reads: CSGFKGYEQYF. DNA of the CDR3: TGCAGCGGGTTTAAAGGCTACGAGCAGTACTTC.

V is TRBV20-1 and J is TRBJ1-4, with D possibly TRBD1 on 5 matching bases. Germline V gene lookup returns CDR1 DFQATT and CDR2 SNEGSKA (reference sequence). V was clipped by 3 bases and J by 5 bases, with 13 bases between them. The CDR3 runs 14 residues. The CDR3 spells CSASIGGGNEKLFF. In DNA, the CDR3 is TGCAGTGCTAGTATTGGCGGGGGGAATGAAAAACTGTTTTTT.

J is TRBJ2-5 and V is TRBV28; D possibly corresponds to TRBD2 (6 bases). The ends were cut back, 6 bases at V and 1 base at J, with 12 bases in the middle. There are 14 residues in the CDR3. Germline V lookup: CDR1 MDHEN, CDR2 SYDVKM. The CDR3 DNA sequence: TGTGCCAGCAGGGAAGGGACTTTCCAAGAGACCCAGTACTTC. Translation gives CASREGTFQETQYF. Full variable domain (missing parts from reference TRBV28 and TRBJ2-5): DVKVTQSSRYLVKRTGEKVFLECVQDMDHENMFWYRQDPGLGLRLIYFSYDVKMKEKGDIPEGYSVSREKKERFSLILESASTNQTSMYLCASREGTFQETQYFGPGTRLLVL.

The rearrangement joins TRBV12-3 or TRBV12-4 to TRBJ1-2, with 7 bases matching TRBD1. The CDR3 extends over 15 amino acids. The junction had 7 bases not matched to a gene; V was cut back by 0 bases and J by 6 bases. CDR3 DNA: TGTGCCAGCAGTTTAGCCGGCGGGACAGCCAATGGCTACACCTTC. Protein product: CASSLAGGTANGYTF.

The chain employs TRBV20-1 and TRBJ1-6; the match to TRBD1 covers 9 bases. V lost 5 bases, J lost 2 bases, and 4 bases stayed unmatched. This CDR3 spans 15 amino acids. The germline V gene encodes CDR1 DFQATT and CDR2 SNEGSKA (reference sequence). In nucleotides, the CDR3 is TGCAGTGCTTACAGGGGGCAGACCTATAATTCACCCCTCCACTTT. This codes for CSAYRGQTYNSPLHF.

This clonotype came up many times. CDR3 sequence reads: CASRSTGGNSYNEQFF. The CDR3 coding sequence is TGTGCCAGCAGGTCGACAGGGGGCAATTCCTACAATGAGCAGTTCTTC. The chain links TRBV5-8 to TRBJ2-1; the match to TRBD1 covers 10 bases. CDR3 size: 16 residues. Trimming cost V 5 bases and J 1 base; bases outside gene matches: 6. CDR1 and CDR2 from the germline V gene are SGHTS and YDEGEE.

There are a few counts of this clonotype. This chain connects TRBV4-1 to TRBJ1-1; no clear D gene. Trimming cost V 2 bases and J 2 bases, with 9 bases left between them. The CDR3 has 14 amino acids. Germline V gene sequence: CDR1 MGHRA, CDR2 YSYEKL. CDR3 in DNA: TGCGCCAGCAGCCAAATTTTGACTAACACTGAAGCTTTCTTT. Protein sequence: CASSQILTNTEAFF.

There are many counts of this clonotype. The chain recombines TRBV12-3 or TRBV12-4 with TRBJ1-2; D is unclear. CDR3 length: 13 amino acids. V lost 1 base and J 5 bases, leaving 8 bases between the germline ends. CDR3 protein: CASSLGTEYGYTF. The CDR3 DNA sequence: TGTGCCAGCAGTTTAGGGACCGAATATGGCTACACCTTC.